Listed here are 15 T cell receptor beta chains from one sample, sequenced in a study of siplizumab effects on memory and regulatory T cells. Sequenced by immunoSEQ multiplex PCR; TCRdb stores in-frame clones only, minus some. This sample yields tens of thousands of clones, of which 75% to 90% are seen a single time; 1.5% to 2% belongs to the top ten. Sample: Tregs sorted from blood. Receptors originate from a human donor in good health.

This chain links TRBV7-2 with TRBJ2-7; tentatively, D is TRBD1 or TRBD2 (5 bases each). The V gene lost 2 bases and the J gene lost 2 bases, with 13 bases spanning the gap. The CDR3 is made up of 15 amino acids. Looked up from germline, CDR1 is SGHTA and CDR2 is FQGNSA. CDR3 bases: TGTGCCAGCAGCTTATGGCCCGGGGCAGCCTACGAGCAGTACTTC. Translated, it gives CASSLWPGAAYEQYF.

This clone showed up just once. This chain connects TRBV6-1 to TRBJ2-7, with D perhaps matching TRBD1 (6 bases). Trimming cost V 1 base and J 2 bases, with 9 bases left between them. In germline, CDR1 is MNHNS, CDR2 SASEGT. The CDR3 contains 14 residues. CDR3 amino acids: CASSEGGLTYEQYF. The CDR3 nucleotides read TGTGCCAGCAGTGAAGGGGGGCTTACCTACGAGCAGTACTTC.

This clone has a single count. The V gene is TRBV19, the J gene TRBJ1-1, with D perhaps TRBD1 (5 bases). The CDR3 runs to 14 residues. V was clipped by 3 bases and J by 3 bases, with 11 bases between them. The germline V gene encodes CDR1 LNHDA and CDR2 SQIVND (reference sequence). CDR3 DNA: TGTGCCAGTAGTATTCCAGGGAGGGACACTGAAGCTTTCTTT. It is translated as CASSIPGRDTEAFF.

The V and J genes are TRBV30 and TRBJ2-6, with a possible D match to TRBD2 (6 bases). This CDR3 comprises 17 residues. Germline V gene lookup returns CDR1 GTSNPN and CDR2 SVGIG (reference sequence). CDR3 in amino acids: CARRGGSSGSGANVLTF. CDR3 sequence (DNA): TGTGCACGGAGGGGTGGCTCATCGGGCTCTGGGGCCAACGTCCTGACTTTC.

The CDR3 spells CATSTPGPEGRETQYF. The CDR3 DNA sequence: TGTGCCACCAGCACTCCGGGGCCTGAGGGCCGAGAGACCCAGTACTTC. This rearrangement joins TRBV15 to TRBJ2-5; TRBD1 or TRBD2 may be the D gene (5 bases each). Trimming took off 4 bases at V and 4 bases at J, with 19 bases between the two ends. CDR1 LNHNV and CDR2 YYDKDF come from the germline V gene (reference sequence). The CDR3 length is 16 residues.

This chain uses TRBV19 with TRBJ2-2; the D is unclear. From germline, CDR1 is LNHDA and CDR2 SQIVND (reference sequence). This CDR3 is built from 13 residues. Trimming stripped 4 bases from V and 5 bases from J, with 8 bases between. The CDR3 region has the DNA TGTGCCAGTAGTAGTGGTGGGACCGGGGAGCTGTTTTTT. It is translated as CASSSGGTGELFF.

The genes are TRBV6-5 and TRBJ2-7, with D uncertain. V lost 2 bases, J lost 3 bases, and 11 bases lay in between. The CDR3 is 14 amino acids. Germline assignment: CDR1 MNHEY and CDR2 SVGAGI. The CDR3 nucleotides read TGTGCCAGCAGTTACCGATTAGGGCTCTACGAGCAGTACTTC. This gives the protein CASSYRLGLYEQYF.

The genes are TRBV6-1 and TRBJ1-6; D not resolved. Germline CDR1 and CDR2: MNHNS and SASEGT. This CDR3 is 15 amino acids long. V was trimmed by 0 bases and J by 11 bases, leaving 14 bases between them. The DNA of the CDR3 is TGTGCCAGCAGTGAAGCGCGGTCGGGGAAGACACCCCTCCACTTT. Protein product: CASSEARSGKTPLHF.

The CDR3: CSVPGQTNYGYTF. DNA for the CDR3: TGCAGCGTCCCGGGACAGACTAACTATGGCTACACCTTC. The V call is TRBV29-1, the J call TRBJ1-2, with 7 bases lining up with TRBD1. In germline, CDR1 is SQVTM, CDR2 ANQGSEA. J gave up 0 bases and V 6 bases, and 4 bases lay outside the gene matches. The CDR3 spans 13 residues.

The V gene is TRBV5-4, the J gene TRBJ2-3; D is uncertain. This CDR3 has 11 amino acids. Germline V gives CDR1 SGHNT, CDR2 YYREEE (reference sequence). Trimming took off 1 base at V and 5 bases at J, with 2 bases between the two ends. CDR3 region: CASSLKDTQYF. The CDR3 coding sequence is TGTGCCAGCAGCTTGAAAGATACGCAGTATTTT.

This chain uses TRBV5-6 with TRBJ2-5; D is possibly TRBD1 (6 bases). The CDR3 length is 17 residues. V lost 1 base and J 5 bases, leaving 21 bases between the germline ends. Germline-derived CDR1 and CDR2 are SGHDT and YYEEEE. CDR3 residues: CASSLLYRQGLGETQYF. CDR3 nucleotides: TGTGCCAGCAGCTTGCTTTATAGGCAGGGGCTAGGGGAGACCCAGTACTTC.

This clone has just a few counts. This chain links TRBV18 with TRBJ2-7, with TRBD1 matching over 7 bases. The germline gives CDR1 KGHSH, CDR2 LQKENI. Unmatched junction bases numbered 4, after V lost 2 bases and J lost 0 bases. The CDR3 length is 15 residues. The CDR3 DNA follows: TGTGCCAGCTCACCAACGACAGGGAACTCCTACGAGCAGTACTTC. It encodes CASSPTTGNSYEQYF.

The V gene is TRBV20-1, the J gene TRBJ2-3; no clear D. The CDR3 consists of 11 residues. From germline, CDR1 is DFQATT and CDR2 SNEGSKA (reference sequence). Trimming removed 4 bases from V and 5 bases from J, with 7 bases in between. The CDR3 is CSATAKDTQYF. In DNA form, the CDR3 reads TGCAGTGCTACAGCCAAAGATACGCAGTATTTT.

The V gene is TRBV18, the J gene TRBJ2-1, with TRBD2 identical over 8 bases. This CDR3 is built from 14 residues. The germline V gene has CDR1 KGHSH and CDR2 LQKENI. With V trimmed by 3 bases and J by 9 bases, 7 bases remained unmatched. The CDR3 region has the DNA TGTGCCAGCTCACCGGCAGCGGGAGTTATTGAGCAGTTCTTC. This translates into CASSPAAGVIEQFF.

CDR3 region: CSVEVIGATNEKLFF. CDR3 nucleotide sequence: TGCAGCGTTGAAGTAATAGGAGCAACTAATGAAAAACTGTTTTTT. The genes are TRBV29-1 and TRBJ1-4; D is unclear. Germline assignment: CDR1 SQVTM and CDR2 ANQGSEA. This CDR3 is built from 15 residues. V was cut by 1 base and J by 0 bases, with 9 bases left in between.